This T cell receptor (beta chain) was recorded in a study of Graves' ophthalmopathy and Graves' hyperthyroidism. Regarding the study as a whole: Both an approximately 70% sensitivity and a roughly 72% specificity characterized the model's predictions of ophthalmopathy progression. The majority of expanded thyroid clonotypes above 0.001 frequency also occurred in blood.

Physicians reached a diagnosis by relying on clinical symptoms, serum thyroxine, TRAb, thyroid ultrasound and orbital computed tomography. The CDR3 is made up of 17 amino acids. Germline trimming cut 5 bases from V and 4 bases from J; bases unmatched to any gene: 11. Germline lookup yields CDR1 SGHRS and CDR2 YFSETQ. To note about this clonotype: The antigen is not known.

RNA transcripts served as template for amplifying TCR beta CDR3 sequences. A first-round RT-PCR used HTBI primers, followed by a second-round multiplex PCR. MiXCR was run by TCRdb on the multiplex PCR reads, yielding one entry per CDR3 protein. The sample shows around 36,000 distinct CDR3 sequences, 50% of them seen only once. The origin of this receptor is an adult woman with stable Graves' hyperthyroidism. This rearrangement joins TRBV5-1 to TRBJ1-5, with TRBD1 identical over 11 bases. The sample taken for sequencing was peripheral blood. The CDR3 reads CASRDPGQGASNQPQHF. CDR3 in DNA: TGCGCCAGCAGGGACCCCGGACAGGGGGCGTCGAATCAGCCCCAGCATTTT. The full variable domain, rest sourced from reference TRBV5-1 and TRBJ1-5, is KAGVTQTPRYLIKTRGQQVTLSCSPISGHRSVSWYQQTPGQGLQFLFEYFSETQRNKGNFPGRFSGRQFSNSRSEMNVSTLELGDSALYLCASRDPGQGASNQPQHFGDGTRLSIL.